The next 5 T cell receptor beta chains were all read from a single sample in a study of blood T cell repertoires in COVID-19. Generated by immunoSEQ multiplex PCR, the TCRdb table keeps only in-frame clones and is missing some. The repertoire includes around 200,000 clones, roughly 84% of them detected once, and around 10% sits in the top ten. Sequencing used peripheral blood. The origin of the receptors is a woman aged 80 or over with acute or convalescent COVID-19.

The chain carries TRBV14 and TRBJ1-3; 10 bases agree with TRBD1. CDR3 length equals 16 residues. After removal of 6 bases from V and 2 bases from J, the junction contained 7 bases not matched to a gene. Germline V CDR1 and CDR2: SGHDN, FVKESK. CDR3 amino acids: CASSPGTGVTGNTIYF. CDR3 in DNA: TGTGCCAGCAGTCCCGGGACAGGGGTTACTGGAAACACCATATATTTT. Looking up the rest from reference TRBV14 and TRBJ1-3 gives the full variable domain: EAGVTQFPSHSVIEKGQTVTLRCDPISGHDNLYWYRRVMGKEIKFLLHFVKESKQDESGMPNNRFLAERTGGTYSTLKVQPAELEDSGVYFCASSPGTGVTGNTIYFGEGSWLTVV.

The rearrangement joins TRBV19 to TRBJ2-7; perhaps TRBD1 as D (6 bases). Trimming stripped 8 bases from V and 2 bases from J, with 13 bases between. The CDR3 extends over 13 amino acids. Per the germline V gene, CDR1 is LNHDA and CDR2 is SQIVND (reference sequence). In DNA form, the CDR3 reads TGTGCCAGTCGCGGACAGACTACCTACGAGCAGTACTTC. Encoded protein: CASRGQTTYEQYF.

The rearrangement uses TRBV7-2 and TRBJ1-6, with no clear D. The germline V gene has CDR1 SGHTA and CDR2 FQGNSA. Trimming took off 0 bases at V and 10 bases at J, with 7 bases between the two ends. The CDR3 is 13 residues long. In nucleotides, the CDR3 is TGTGCCAGCAGCTTAGCTGGGGAGTCACCCCTCCACTTT. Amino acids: CASSLAGESPLHF.

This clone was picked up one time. The CDR3 sequence is CASSDGTEAFF. CDR3 nucleotide sequence: TGTGCCAGCTCAGACGGGACTGAAGCTTTCTTT. The gene calls are TRBV18 and TRBJ1-1, with D uncertain. V was clipped by 5 bases and J by 5 bases, with 6 bases between them. The CDR3 is made up of 11 amino acids. Germline values: CDR1 KGHSH, CDR2 LQKENI.

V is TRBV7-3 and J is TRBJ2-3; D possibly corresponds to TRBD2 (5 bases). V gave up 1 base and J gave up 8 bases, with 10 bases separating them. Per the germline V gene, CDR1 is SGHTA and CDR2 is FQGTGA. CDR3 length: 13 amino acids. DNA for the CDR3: TGTGCCAGCAGCTTAAGCCAGGCGGGTACGCAGTATTTT. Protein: CASSLSQAGTQYF.